This T cell receptor beta chain originates from a study of blood T cell repertoires in COVID-19. Data came from immunoSEQ multiplex PCR; TCRdb stores just in-frame clones and leaves some out. The sample has about 360,000 clones; roughly 86% are singletons. The V and J ends lost 0 bases and 8 bases, in that order; junction bases with no gene match: 8. The CDR3 is 17 amino acids. The V gene's germline CDR1 is SGHVS and CDR2 FNYEAQ. The chain recombines TRBV7-6 with TRBJ2-2; 11 bases fit TRBD2. Sequenced material: peripheral blood. The sequence was collected from a human donor in a cohort sampled during active COVID-19. CDR3 DNA: TGTGCCAGCAGCTTAGCCGGACTAGCGGGTCCTGGGGGGGAGCTGTTTTTT. Translation: CASSLAGLAGPGGELFF.